This T cell receptor (beta chain) stems from a study of response to subunit inactivated influenza vaccine (dated by TCRdb to 2016 to 2019). Context from the whole study: Deep quantitative profiling of the T cell receptor repertoire was used in the study to follow responses to a trivalent subunit inactivated influenza vaccine.

Broader findings and caveats from the paper: The authors suggested that each seasonal influenza vaccination may recruit only a limited number of new T cells.

The CDR3 holds 14 amino acids from the cysteine to the phenylalanine. The DNA shown is the 42-base CDR3, in frame from base 1. The V end gives up 3 bases and the J end 9 bases, leaving 7 bases in the junction not matched to a gene. At least ten counts were recorded for this clonotype. The specificity of this receptor is unknown. Base qualities are missing; no much larger clone stands one base away. The library came from RT-PCR. Sequencing was carried out with an Illumina HiSeq 2500. Starting from the raw public reads, TCRdb applied fastp trimming at Q25, assembled clones with MiXCR and retained in-frame beta chains. Here each entry gathers all rows of one CDR3 protein and keeps the most common genes and DNA. In this sample the table shows roughly 650,000 distinct CDR3 sequences, 15% to 19% of which occur a single time. 11% of the sample goes to the ten largest clones.

The sample in question was PBMCs from blood, obtained less than 13 days after vaccination. The sequence was collected from a man aged 50 or older who received an inactivated influenza vaccine. Donor details come from another sample of the same person, matched by shared clones. The rearrangement combines TRBV12-3 or TRBV12-4 with TRBJ2-1; 8 central nucleotides agree with TRBD2. The sequenced DNA is TGTGCCAGCAGTTTCAATCAGCGGGAGAGTGAGCAGTTCTTC. It encodes CASSFNQRESEQFF.